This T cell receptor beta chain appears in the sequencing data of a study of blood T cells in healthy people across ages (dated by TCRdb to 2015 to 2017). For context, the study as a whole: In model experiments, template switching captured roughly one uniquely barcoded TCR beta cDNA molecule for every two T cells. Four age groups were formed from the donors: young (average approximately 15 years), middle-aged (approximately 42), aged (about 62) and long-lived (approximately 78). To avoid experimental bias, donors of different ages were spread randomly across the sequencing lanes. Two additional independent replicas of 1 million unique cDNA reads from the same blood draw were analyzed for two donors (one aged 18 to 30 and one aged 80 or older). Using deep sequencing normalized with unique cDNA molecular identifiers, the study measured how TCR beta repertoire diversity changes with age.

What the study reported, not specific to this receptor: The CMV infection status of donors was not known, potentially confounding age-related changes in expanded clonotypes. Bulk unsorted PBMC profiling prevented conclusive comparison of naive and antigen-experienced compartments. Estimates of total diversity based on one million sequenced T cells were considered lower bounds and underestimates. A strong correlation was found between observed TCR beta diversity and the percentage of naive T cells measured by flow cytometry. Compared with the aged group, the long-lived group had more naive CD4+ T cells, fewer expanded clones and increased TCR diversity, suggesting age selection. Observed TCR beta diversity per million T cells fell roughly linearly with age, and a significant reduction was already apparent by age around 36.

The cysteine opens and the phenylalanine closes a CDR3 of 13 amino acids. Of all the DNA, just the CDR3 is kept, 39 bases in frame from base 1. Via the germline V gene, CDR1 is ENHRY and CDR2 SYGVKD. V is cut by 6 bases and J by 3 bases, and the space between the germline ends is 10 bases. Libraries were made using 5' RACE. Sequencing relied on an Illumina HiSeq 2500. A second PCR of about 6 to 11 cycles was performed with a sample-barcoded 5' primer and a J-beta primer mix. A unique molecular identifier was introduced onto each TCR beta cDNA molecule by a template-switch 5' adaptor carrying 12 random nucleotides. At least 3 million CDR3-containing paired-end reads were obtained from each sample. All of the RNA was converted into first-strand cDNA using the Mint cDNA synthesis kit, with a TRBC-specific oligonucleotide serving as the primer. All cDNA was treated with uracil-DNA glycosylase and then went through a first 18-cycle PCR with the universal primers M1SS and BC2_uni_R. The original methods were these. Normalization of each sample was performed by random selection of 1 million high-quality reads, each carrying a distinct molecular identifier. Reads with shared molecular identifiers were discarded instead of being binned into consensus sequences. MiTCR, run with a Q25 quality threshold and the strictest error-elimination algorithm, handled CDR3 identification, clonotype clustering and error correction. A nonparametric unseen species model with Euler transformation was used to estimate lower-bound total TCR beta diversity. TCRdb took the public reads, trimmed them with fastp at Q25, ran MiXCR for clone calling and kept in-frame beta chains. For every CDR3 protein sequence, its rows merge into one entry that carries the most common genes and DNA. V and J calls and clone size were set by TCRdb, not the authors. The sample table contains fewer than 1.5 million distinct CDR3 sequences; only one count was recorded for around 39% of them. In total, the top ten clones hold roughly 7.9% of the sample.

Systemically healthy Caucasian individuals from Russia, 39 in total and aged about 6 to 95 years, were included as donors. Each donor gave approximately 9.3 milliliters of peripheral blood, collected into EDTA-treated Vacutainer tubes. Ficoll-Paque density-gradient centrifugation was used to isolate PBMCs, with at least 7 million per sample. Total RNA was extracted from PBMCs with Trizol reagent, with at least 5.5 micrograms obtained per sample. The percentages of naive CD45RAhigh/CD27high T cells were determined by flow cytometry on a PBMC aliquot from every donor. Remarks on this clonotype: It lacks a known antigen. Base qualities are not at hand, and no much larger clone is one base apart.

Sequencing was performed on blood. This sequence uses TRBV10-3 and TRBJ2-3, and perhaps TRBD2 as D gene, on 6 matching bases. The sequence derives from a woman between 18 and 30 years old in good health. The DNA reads TGTGCCATCAGGGACGGGGGAACAGATACGCAGTATTTT. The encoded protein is CAIRDGGTDTQYF.